This record covers a single TCR beta chain. The data derive from a study of blood T cell repertoires in COVID-19. Turning to the study itself: The samples span acute and convalescent COVID-19 from the United States, Italy and Spain. PBMCs, B-cell-depleted T cells, or T cells provided the cDNA or gDNA that made up the material.

Study processing details: Researchers report that nucleated cell counts were estimated from reference gene primer amplification. The table came from immunoSEQ multiplex PCR; TCRdb's copy has only in-frame clones and leaves some out. The DNA was the basis for D and trimming; V, J and clone size are from that table. The sample lists about 290,000 clones, around four fifths occurring once. CDR3 length: 12 amino acids. V dropped 6 bases and J dropped 6 bases, with 9 bases sitting between them. This receptor was obtained from a woman aged 50 to 60 with active or convalescent COVID-19. The chain joins TRBV12-3 or TRBV12-4 to TRBJ2-1; no clear D gene. Sequencing input: peripheral blood. The CDR3 DNA reads as TGTGCCAGCAGCCCTTACGGCAATGAGCAGTTCTTC. Amino acid sequence: CASSPYGNEQFF.